This T cell receptor (beta chain) was identified in a study of blood T cell repertoires in COVID-19. This table comes from immunoSEQ multiplex PCR, and its TCRdb copy is limited to in-frame clones, with some not included. The sample lists around 300,000 clones; about nine tenths were seen once. Recruitment covered about two dozen US areas and drew participants whose ages spanned roughly 18 to 90 years. From germline, CDR1 is LNHNV and CDR2 YYDKDF (reference sequence). There are 17 residues in the CDR3. Trimming took 0 bases from V and 2 from J; bases not matched to a gene: 7. Sequencing was carried out using PBMCs or T cells enriched from blood (not recorded which). The rearrangement links TRBV15 to TRBJ2-3, with 8 bases matching TRBD2. The TCR comes from a woman aged 50 to 60 who had recovered from COVID-19. The CDR3 loop reads CATSRDNVAGYTDTQYF. CDR3 coding DNA: TGTGCCACCAGCAGAGATAATGTAGCGGGGTACACAGATACGCAGTATTTT.